This T cell receptor (beta chain) was retrieved from a study of blood T cell repertoires in COVID-19. Whole-study context: The origin of the acute and convalescent COVID-19 samples was the United States, Italy and Spain. Sample material is recorded as cDNA or gDNA derived from T cells, B-cell-depleted T cells, or PBMCs.

This CDR3 spans 13 amino acids. After removal of 7 bases from V and 3 bases from J, the junction contained 2 bases not matched to a gene. The germline gives CDR1 SGHTA, CDR2 FQGNSA. Per the original data handling: Amplification from reference gene primers served as the basis for estimated nucleated cell counts. Clones were read by immunoSEQ multiplex PCR, and TCRdb kept only the in-frame ones, dropping some. Clone size and V and J calls were adopted from that table, with D and trimming inferred from the DNA. The sample contains under 200,000 clones, roughly 87% of which appear only once. Sequencing was done on a sample of peripheral blood. The source is a woman aged 40-49 years with acute or convalescent COVID-19. The chain joins TRBV7-2 to TRBJ2-1, with TRBD2 matching over 8 bases. CDR3 protein: CASNLAGYNEQFF. CDR3 coding DNA: TGTGCCAGCAATCTAGCGGGCTACAATGAGCAGTTCTTC.